The 20 T cell receptor beta chains given below trace back to one sample, sequenced in a study of regulatory T cells in long-lasting Graves disease. The time point is: persistent/refractory GD, antithyroid drugs over 5 years with positive TRAb. After RNA was extracted from PBMCs, the TCR library was made from it. Construction of TCR beta libraries relied on iRepertoire HTBI primers and on Arm-PCR targeting CDR3 regions. TCRdb called the multiplex PCR reads again in MiXCR, with one record for every CDR3 protein. The sample yields roughly 500,000 distinct CDR3 sequences, around 20% seen once. Here the sequenced sample was peripheral blood mononuclear cells (PBMCs), taken when the disease was refractory, from a patient treated with antithyroid drugs. The receptors originated from a female donor with Graves disease.

This clonotype appeared a single time. This sequence joins TRBV28 and TRBJ2-2; D is ambiguous. V was pared by 5 bases and J by 0 bases, with 34 bases between. The CDR3 consists of 23 residues. Germline loops: CDR1 MDHEN, CDR2 SYDVKM. The CDR3 here is CASSPFSVFEYASNVANTGELFF. The CDR3 coding sequence is TGTGCCAGCAGTCCCTTTAGTGTCTTCGAGTATGCGTCGAACGTCGCGAACACCGGGGAGCTGTTTTTT.

The table lists this clonotype with many counts. The chain recombines TRBV6-2 or TRBV6-3 with TRBJ2-7, with 7 nucleotides matching TRBD2. V lost 0 bases to trimming and J lost 0 bases; unmatched junction nucleotides: 11. The CDR3 runs 18 residues. Germline V CDR1 and CDR2: MNHEY, SVGEGT. This CDR3 reads CASSYSKGRTSVSYEQYF. CDR3 bases: TGTGCCAGCAGTTACTCGAAGGGAAGAACTAGCGTCTCCTACGAGCAGTACTTC.

This clonotype was seen a handful of times. This chain uses TRBV29-1 with TRBJ2-7; tentatively, D is TRBD2 (7 bases). Germline V gene lookup returns CDR1 SQVTM and CDR2 ANQGSEA. Trimming pared 3 bases from V and 0 bases from J, leaving 18 bases between. The CDR3 sequence is 16 residues long. CDR3 coding DNA: TGCAGCGTTGAGCTAGCGGATGGGGGGCTCTCCTACGAGCAGTACTTC. Its translation is CSVELADGGLSYEQYF.

This chain connects TRBV5-5 to TRBJ2-7, with D tentatively TRBD1 (5 bases). The CDR3 has 15 amino acids. Between the trimmed V and J ends, which lost 1 base and 2 bases, there was a span of 13 bases. CDR1 and CDR2 (germline): SGHKS, YYEKEE (reference sequence). CDR3 amino acids: CASSLTRTNPYEQYF. CDR3 DNA: TGTGCCAGCAGCTTGACCAGGACAAATCCCTACGAGCAGTACTTC.

This clonotype was observed at least ten times. The chain couples TRBV5-1 to TRBJ1-1; no firm D call. The CDR3 consists of 13 residues. Germline V gives CDR1 SGHRS, CDR2 YFSETQ. V lost 9 bases and J 4 bases, leaving 16 bases between the germline ends. Here the CDR3 DNA reads TGCGCCACCAGGAGCGGGTTGCTCACTGAAGCTTTCTTT. This encodes CATRSGLLTEAFF.

The rearrangement links TRBV6-2 or TRBV6-3 to TRBJ1-6; 10 positions match TRBD1. J lost 10 bases, V lost 2 bases, and 5 bases had no gene match. CDR1 MNHEY and CDR2 SVGEGT come from the germline V gene. The CDR3 is 15 residues long. CDR3: CASSYGQGDRSPLHF. CDR3 DNA: TGTGCCAGCAGTTACGGACAGGGGGATCGATCACCCCTCCACTTT.

This clonotype was detected many times. The rearrangement uses TRBV3-1 and TRBJ2-2; tentative D call: TRBD2 (6 bases). Germline V gene lookup returns CDR1 LGHDT and CDR2 YNNKEL (reference sequence). Trimming took 1 base from V and 7 from J, leaving 10 bases between them. The length of the CDR3 is 14 residues. CDR3 coding DNA: TGTGCCAGCAGCCAAGTCCGGGAGATCGGGGAGCTGTTTTTT. This codes for CASSQVREIGELFF.

Ten or more counts support this clonotype. This sequence joins TRBV7-2 and TRBJ2-7, with unresolved D. The ends were cut back, 2 bases at V and 0 bases at J, with 11 bases in the middle. From germline, CDR1 is SGHTA and CDR2 FQGNSA. The length of the CDR3 is 15 residues. The CDR3 region has the DNA TGTGCCAGCAGCTTAACCGACTTGGGCTCCTACGAGCAGTACTTC. Its translation is CASSLTDLGSYEQYF. Full variable domain (rest looked up from reference TRBV7-2 and TRBJ2-7): GAGVSQSPSNKVTEKGKDVELRCDPISGHTALYWYRQSLGQGLEFLIYFQGNSAPDKSGLPSDRFSAERTGGSVSTLTIQRTQQEDSAVYLCASSLTDLGSYEQYFGPGTRLTVT.

This clonotype was counted between two and nine times. This chain connects TRBV7-9 to TRBJ2-5; D may correspond to TRBD1 or TRBD2 (5 bases each). V was pared by 3 bases and J by 6 bases, with 17 bases between. CDR1 SEHNR and CDR2 FQNEAQ come from the germline V gene (reference sequence). The CDR3 has 15 amino acids. The DNA of the CDR3 is TGTGCCAGCAGCTTCTTCCGGGGCTCTATCCAGACCCAGTACTTC. It specifies CASSFFRGSIQTQYF.

This clonotype was counted ten times or more. The CDR3 spells CASKNTGELFF. Here the CDR3 DNA reads TGTGCCAGCAAAAACACCGGGGAGCTGTTTTTT. The chain joins TRBV28 to TRBJ2-2; D is uncertain. Looked up from germline, CDR1 is MDHEN and CDR2 is SYDVKM. Trimming took 7 bases from V and 2 from J, leaving 2 bases between them. CDR3 length: 11 residues.

This clonotype appeared many times. The J gene is TRBJ1-5, the V gene TRBV6-2 or TRBV6-3; no firm D call. The V end was cut by 5 bases, the J end by 5 bases, with 13 bases between. Per the germline V gene, CDR1 is MNHEY and CDR2 is SVGEGT. The CDR3 contains 14 residues. The CDR3 here is CASSAYPGYQPQHF. The CDR3, as DNA: TGTGCCAGCAGTGCGTATCCCGGGTATCAGCCCCAGCATTTT.

This chain links TRBV7-8 with TRBJ2-3; TRBD2 agrees at 12 bases. J lost 0 bases, V lost 6 bases, and 19 bases had no gene match. Germline lookup yields CDR1 SGHVS and CDR2 FQNEAQ. The length of the CDR3 is 21 residues. The CDR3 sequence: CASRDPRGGLAGVGSTDTQYF. CDR3 DNA: TGTGCCAGCAGGGACCCGCGGGGGGGACTAGCGGGCGTCGGGAGCACAGATACGCAGTATTTT.

The rearrangement uses TRBV2 and TRBJ2-1; no clear D. This CDR3 has 13 residues. Germline V gene lookup returns CDR1 SNHLY and CDR2 FYNNEI. Trimming pared 7 bases from V and 1 base from J, leaving 8 bases between. The CDR3 sequence is CASKIGSYNEQFF. The DNA for the CDR3 is TGTGCCAGCAAGATAGGTTCCTACAATGAGCAGTTCTTC.

The rearrangement links TRBV29-1 to TRBJ1-3; a possible D gene is TRBD1 (6 bases). With 7 bases removed from V and 2 bases from J, the gap between germline ends came to 9 bases. Germline V CDR1 and CDR2: SQVTM, ANQGSEA. CDR3 length: 12 residues. The CDR3 here is CSGQGTGNTIYF. The CDR3 DNA reads TGCAGCGGCCAGGGGACTGGAAACACCATATATTTT.

The V gene is TRBV6-1, the J gene TRBJ2-5; 8 bases line up with TRBD1. The CDR3 contains 17 residues. Germline trimming cut 5 bases from V and 5 bases from J; bases unmatched to any gene: 16. The germline CDR1 and CDR2 sequences are MNHNS and SASEGT. This chain's CDR3 is CASSPGQGRGSGETQYF. The CDR3 DNA reads TGTGCCAGCAGTCCCGGACAGGGAAGGGGTTCGGGGGAGACCCAGTACTTC.

In this sample, this clonotype turned up a few times. J is TRBJ2-7 and V is TRBV20-1, with TRBD2 matching 15 bases. With 1 base clipped from V and 9 bases from J, the junction kept 4 bases outside the gene matches. The CDR3 is made up of 14 amino acids. Germline CDR1 reads DFQATT; CDR2 reads SNEGSKA (reference sequence). CDR3 bases: TGCAGTGCTAGAGGGGGACTAGCGGGAGGATTGCAGTACTTC. This codes for CSARGGLAGGLQYF.

This chain joins TRBV28 and TRBJ1-5; 10 bases agree with TRBD1. CDR3 size: 18 residues. The V and J ends lost 4 bases and 6 bases, in that order; junction bases with no gene match: 15. CDR1 and CDR2 (germline): MDHEN, SYDVKM. CDR3 in DNA: TGTGCCAGCAGTTCCCCAAAATCGGACAGGGGGGGAGTTCAGCCCCAGCATTTT. Its translation: CASSSPKSDRGGVQPQHF. Filled out from reference TRBV28 and TRBJ1-5, the complete variable domain reads DVKVTQSSRYLVKRTGEKVFLECVQDMDHENMFWYRQDPGLGLRLIYFSYDVKMKEKGDIPEGYSVSREKKERFSLILESASTNQTSMYLCASSSPKSDRGGVQPQHFGDGTRLSIL.

Comment on this clonotype: Given a much more abundant clone one base away, this may be a read error. The chain is built from TRBV7-9 and TRBJ2-1; D gene unclear. The CDR3 totals 12 residues. Trimming left V 2 bases short and J 6 bases short, with 5 bases between. The germline CDR1 and CDR2 sequences are SEHNR and FQNEAQ (reference sequence). The DNA for the CDR3 is TGTGCCAGCAGCTTAAAAGGCAATGAGCAGTTCTTC. This codes for CASSLKGNEQFF.

CDR3 DNA: TGTGCCAGCAGAAGACCTTCAGGGGCCAAACTGTTTTTT. Encoded protein: CASRRPSGAKLFF. V and J are TRBV12-3 or TRBV12-4 and TRBJ1-4; D possibly corresponds to TRBD1 (6 bases). The germline V and J ends were trimmed by 6 bases and 11 bases, with 16 bases remaining between them. This CDR3 contains 13 residues.

This clonotype turned up a few times. V gene TRBV19 combines with J gene TRBJ2-7; the match to TRBD2 covers 9 bases. Trimming at V came to 5 bases and at J to 5 bases, leaving 10 bases not matched to a gene. In germline, CDR1 is LNHDA, CDR2 SQIVND (reference sequence). This CDR3 region has 15 residues. The CDR3 DNA sequence: TGTGCCAGTAGTCAGAATAGCGGGAGTAAGAACGAGCAGTACTTC. This gives the protein CASSQNSGSKNEQYF.